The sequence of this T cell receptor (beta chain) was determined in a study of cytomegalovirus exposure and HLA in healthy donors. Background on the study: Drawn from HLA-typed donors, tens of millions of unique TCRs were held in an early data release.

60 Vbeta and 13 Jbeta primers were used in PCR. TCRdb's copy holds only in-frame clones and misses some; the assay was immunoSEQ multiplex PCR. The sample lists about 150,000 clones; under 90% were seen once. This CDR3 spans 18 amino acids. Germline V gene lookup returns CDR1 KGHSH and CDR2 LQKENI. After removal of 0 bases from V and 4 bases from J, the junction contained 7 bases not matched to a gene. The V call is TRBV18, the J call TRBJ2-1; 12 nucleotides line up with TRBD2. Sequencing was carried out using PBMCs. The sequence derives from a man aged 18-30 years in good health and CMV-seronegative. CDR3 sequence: CASSPPSSGGVFYNEQFF. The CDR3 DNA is TGTGCCAGCTCACCACCATCTAGCGGGGGGGTGTTTTACAATGAGCAGTTCTTC.